These 2 T cell receptor beta chains came from one sample sequenced in a study of T cell responses to AZD1222 COVID-19 vaccine. The method was immunoSEQ multiplex PCR; TCRdb's version includes in-frame clones alone and lacks a portion of them. The sample has about 160,000 clones; approximately 94% are singletons. This sample comprised peripheral blood, obtained 28 days after the second AZD1222 dose. The source of these receptors is an adult who received the AZD1222 COVID-19 vaccine.

The chain is built from TRBV25-1 and TRBJ2-1; D possibly uses TRBD1 or TRBD2 (5 bases each). CDR1 and CDR2 from the germline V gene are MGHDK and SYGVNS. With 8 bases removed from V and 6 bases from J, the gap between germline ends came to 14 bases. This CDR3 has 13 residues. The CDR3 here is CASSGTPGNEQFF. The CDR3 nucleotides read TGTGCCAGCTCTGGGACCCCTGGCAATGAGCAGTTCTTC.

The rearrangement joins TRBV10-3 to TRBJ2-6; 12 nucleotides line up with TRBD1. V gave up 6 bases and J gave up 7 bases; unmatched junction bases: 7. The CDR3 consists of 16 residues. CDR1 ENHRY and CDR2 SYGVKD come from the germline V gene. This CDR3 reads CAIRGTGGLIANVLTF. The CDR3 DNA follows: TGTGCCATCAGGGGGACAGGGGGCTTAATTGCCAACGTCCTGACTTTC.